This T cell receptor (beta chain) was observed in a study of OX40 agonist ivuxolimab in advanced cancers. For the study at large: There were three patients with partial responses, one having hepatocellular carcinoma and two cutaneous melanoma.

The CDR3 consists of 13 residues. Germline V CDR1 and CDR2: LNHDA, SQIVND (reference sequence). With V trimmed by 8 bases and J by 1 base, 3 bases remained unmatched. Study-wide findings and caveats: Some nonresponders also had low normalized T-cell clonal expansion. Expanded clones were, on average, more numerous in CD8+ T cells than in CD4+. At 0.1 to 3.0 mg/kg and by week 6, clonal expansion occurred in CD4+ and CD8+ blood T cells.

Points on this clone: Its antigen is unknown.

Clones were sequenced by immunoSEQ multiplex PCR, and TCRdb holds only the in-frame ones, with some missing. The sample has tens of thousands of clones, 91% seen once. The chain recombines TRBV19 with TRBJ1-1, with 8 bases matching TRBD1. The clonotype comes from an adult with an advanced solid tumor such as melanoma, head and neck, liver or kidney cancer. Sample: CD4+ or CD8+ T cells sorted from blood, taken in a trial of the OX40 agonist ivuxolimab. DNA of the CDR3: TGTGCCAGTTTCGGGACAGGGAACACTGAAGCTTTCTTT. Protein: CASFGTGNTEAFF.